This T cell receptor beta chain was found in a study of blood T cell repertoires in COVID-19. Study details: Sites across the United States, Italy and Spain contributed samples from acute and convalescent COVID-19.

The assay was immunoSEQ multiplex PCR, and TCRdb's table has in-frame clones only and misses some. The sample has about 360,000 clones; approximately 86% are singletons. Trimming cost V 0 bases and J 0 bases; bases outside gene matches: 2. This CDR3 has 15 amino acids. Per germline, CDR1 SGHRS and CDR2 YFSETQ. A remark on this clone: This specimen includes other DNA sequences encoding the same CDR3.

The receptor comes from a woman between 55 and 75 years old with COVID-19, enrolled during active disease. What was sequenced was peripheral blood. V usage is TRBV5-1 and J usage is TRBJ1-1; 7 bases fit TRBD1. Here the CDR3 DNA reads TGCGCCAGCAGCTTGGGGGACAGTATGAACACTGAAGCTTTCTTT. Residues: CASSLGDSMNTEAFF.